The 17 T cell receptor beta chains reported below all come from one sample, sequenced in a study of cytomegalovirus exposure and HLA in healthy donors. Generated by immunoSEQ multiplex PCR, the TCRdb table keeps only in-frame clones and is missing some. The table has almost 70,000 clones, under 96% seen once. The material sequenced was PBMCs. The receptors shown here come from a woman in her late teens or twenties in good health and CMV-seropositive.

This chain's CDR3 is CSVGTGVAKNIQYF. CDR3 in DNA: TGCAGCGTAGGGACAGGGGTAGCCAAAAACATTCAGTACTTC. The chain employs TRBV29-1 and TRBJ2-4, with TRBD1 matching 10 bases. Germline V gene sequence: CDR1 SQVTM, CDR2 ANQGSEA. After removal of 6 bases from V and 0 bases from J, the junction contained 2 bases not matched to a gene. CDR3 size: 14 residues.

V and J are TRBV28 and TRBJ2-5; 11 nucleotides match TRBD2. V shed 6 bases, J shed 5 bases, and the junction held 11 bases outside the gene matches. The germline CDR1 and CDR2 sequences are MDHEN and SYDVKM. CDR3 length equals 16 residues. CDR3 amino acids: CASRTTLAGVRETQYF. The CDR3 nucleotides read TGTGCCAGCAGAACAACACTAGCGGGAGTCCGGGAGACCCAGTACTTC.

The rearrangement links TRBV7-6 to TRBJ2-1; tentative D call: TRBD2 (6 bases). The CDR3 has 16 amino acids. Germline loops: CDR1 SGHVS, CDR2 FNYEAQ. Deletions cut 4 bases from V and 3 bases from J, with 16 bases between. CDR3 residues: CASSSPLRDFYNEQFF. Here the CDR3 DNA reads TGTGCCAGCAGCTCCCCATTGCGGGATTTCTACAATGAGCAGTTCTTC.

In this sample, this clone turned up once. The chain combines TRBV6-5 with TRBJ1-2; D perhaps matches TRBD1 (6 bases). CDR1 is MNHEY and CDR2 is SVGAGI in the germline V gene. V was trimmed by 5 bases and J by 1 base, leaving 11 bases between them. This CDR3 is built from 14 residues. The CDR3 DNA reads as TGTGCCAGCAGTCTGGGACACCTTAACTATGGCTACACCTTC. Protein product: CASSLGHLNYGYTF.

The gene calls are TRBV6-1 and TRBJ2-3, with D perhaps TRBD2 (6 bases). With 7 bases removed from V and 2 bases from J, the gap between germline ends came to 13 bases. Germline lookup yields CDR1 MNHNS and CDR2 SASEGT. CDR3 length equals 14 residues. The CDR3, as DNA: TGTGCCAGCAAGGTAGCGGAGGCCACAGATACGCAGTATTTT. Translation: CASKVAEATDTQYF.

CDR3 coding DNA: TGCGCCAGCAGCCTCGCGGCCGGTGAGCAGTTCTTC. This codes for CASSLAAGEQFF. The chain links TRBV5-1 to TRBJ2-1; D gene unclear. CDR3 size: 12 residues. CDR1 and CDR2 from the germline V gene are SGHRS and YFSETQ. V gave up 4 bases and J gave up 9 bases, with 11 bases separating them.

This clone was seen once. The V gene is TRBV28, the J gene TRBJ1-1; 9 bases are a match to TRBD1. Trimming took 6 bases from V and 0 from J; bases not matched to a gene: 8. There are 16 residues in the CDR3. CDR1 MDHEN and CDR2 SYDVKM come from the germline V gene. DNA for the CDR3: TGTGCCAGCAGACCGGGACAGGGTAAATTGAACACTGAAGCTTTCTTT. Encoded protein: CASRPGQGKLNTEAFF.

The rearrangement uses TRBV7-9 and TRBJ1-4; TRBD1 agrees at 7 bases. V was pared by 5 bases and J by 2 bases, with 5 bases of the junction left unmatched. The germline V gene has CDR1 SEHNR and CDR2 FQNEAQ (reference sequence). The CDR3 has 15 amino acids. CDR3 nucleotides: TGTGCCAGCAGCGCCCAGACAGGGACTAATGAAAAACTGTTTTTT. As protein: CASSAQTGTNEKLFF.

The rearrangement links TRBV6-6 to TRBJ2-1, with D maybe TRBD1 (5 bases). V dropped 6 bases and J dropped 3 bases, with 9 bases sitting between them. From germline, CDR1 is MNHNY and CDR2 SVGAGI (reference sequence). CDR3 size: 13 residues. CDR3 residues: CASSRDSYNEQFF. The CDR3 coding sequence is TGTGCCAGCAGCCGAGACAGCTACAATGAGCAGTTCTTC.

This chain uses TRBV25-1 with TRBJ2-1; 12 bases align to TRBD2. The CDR3 length is 13 residues. Germline values: CDR1 MGHDK, CDR2 SYGVNS. Losses at the gene ends were 8 bases for V and 8 bases for J; bases not matched to a gene: 4. The CDR3 DNA sequence: TGTGCCAGCGCACTAGCGGGAGGTCATGAGCAGTTCTTC. Its translation is CASALAGGHEQFF.

The chain combines TRBV19 with TRBJ2-2; possible D gene TRBD2, 5 bases. CDR3 length: 16 amino acids. With 3 bases removed from V and 2 bases from J, the gap between germline ends came to 13 bases. Looked up from germline, CDR1 is LNHDA and CDR2 is SQIVND (reference sequence). For the CDR3, the DNA is TGTGCCAGTAGTATTTTTCGTGGGAGAAACACCGGGGAGCTGTTTTTT. This sequence encodes CASSIFRGRNTGELFF.

V is TRBV5-5 and J is TRBJ2-1; TRBD2 matches at 9 bases. This CDR3 has 16 residues. The V gene's germline CDR1 is SGHKS and CDR2 YYEKEE (reference sequence). The V and J ends lost 4 bases and 2 bases, in that order; junction bases with no gene match: 7. The DNA of the CDR3 is TGTGCCAGCAGCGGGGTAGTAGCGGGAGCCTACAATGAGCAGTTCTTC. Residues: CASSGVVAGAYNEQFF.

This sequence joins TRBV28 and TRBJ1-2; the D is unclear. Germline V CDR1 and CDR2: MDHEN, SYDVKM. This CDR3 is built from 12 residues. Trimming took 11 bases from V and 3 from J, leaving 13 bases between them. Here the CDR3 reads CACSPRHYGYTF. The CDR3 nucleotides are TGTGCCTGTAGTCCTCGCCACTATGGCTACACCTTC.

This sequence joins TRBV11-2 and TRBJ2-2; 7 positions agree with TRBD1. J lost 4 bases, V lost 1 base, and 12 bases had no gene match. This CDR3 comprises 18 residues. Germline V gene sequence: CDR1 SGHAT, CDR2 FQNNGV. The CDR3 region is CASSLVSLGQQITGELFF. CDR3 nucleotide sequence: TGTGCCAGCAGCTTAGTCTCCCTGGGACAGCAAATCACCGGGGAGCTGTTTTTT.

The chain joins TRBV9 to TRBJ2-2, with 8 bases lining up with TRBD2. The junction had 9 bases not matched to a gene; V was cut back by 0 bases and J by 8 bases. This CDR3 is built from 16 residues. Looked up from germline, CDR1 is SGDLS and CDR2 is YYNGEE. The CDR3 nucleotides are TGTGCCAGCAGCGTAGCTGGACTAGCATATTCTGGGGAGCTGTTTTTT. It codes for CASSVAGLAYSGELFF.

This sequence joins TRBV14 and TRBJ2-1, with D perhaps TRBD1 (5 bases). This CDR3 contains 15 residues. V lost 4 bases and J 0 bases, leaving 10 bases between the germline ends. Germline CDR1 SGHDN, CDR2 FVKESK. The CDR3 nucleotides are TGTGCCAGCAGCCGAAGGACAAGCTCCTACAATGAGCAGTTCTTC. Amino acid sequence: CASSRRTSSYNEQFF.

V is TRBV28 and J is TRBJ2-7; 9 nucleotides align to TRBD2. The CDR3 covers 15 residues. Germline V gene data show CDR1 as MDHEN and CDR2 as SYDVKM. With V trimmed by 2 bases and J by 6 bases, 8 bases remained unmatched. The DNA of the CDR3 is TGTGCCAGCAGTTTAAGCGTAGCGGGAGTGGGCGAGCAGTACTTC. Encoded protein: CASSLSVAGVGEQYF.